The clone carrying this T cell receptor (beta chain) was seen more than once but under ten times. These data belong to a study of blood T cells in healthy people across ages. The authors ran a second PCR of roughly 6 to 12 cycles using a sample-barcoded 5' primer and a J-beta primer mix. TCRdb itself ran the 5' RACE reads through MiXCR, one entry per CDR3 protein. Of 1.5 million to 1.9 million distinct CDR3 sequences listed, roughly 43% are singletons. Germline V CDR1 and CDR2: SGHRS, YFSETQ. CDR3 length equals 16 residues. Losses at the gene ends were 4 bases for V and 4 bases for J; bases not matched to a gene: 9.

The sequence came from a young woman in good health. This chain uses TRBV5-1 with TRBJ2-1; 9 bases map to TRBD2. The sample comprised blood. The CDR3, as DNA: TGCGCCAGCAGCACTCCCCGACTAGCGGATTACAATGAGCAGTTCTTC. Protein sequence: CASSTPRLADYNEQFF. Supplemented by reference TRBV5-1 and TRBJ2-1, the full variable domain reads KAGVTQTPRYLIKTRGQQVTLSCSPISGHRSVSWYQQTPGQGLQFLFEYFSETQRNKGNFPGRFSGRQFSNSRSEMNVSTLELGDSALYLCASSTPRLADYNEQFFGPGTRLTVL.